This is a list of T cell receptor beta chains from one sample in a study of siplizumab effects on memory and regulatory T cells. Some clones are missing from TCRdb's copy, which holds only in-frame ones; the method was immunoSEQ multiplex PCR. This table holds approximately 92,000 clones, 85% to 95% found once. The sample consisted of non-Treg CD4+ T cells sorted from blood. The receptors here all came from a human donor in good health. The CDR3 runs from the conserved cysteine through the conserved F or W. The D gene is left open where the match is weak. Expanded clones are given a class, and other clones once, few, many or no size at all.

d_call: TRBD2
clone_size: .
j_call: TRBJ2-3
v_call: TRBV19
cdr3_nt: TGTGCCAGTAGTATCTGGACTAGCGGGAGATCAGATACGCAGTATTTT
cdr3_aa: CASSIWTSGRSDTQYF

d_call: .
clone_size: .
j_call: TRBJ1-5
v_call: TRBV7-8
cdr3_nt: TGTGCCAGCACGGTCTCTGAAGTTGTGCCCCAGCATTTT
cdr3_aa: CASTVSEVVPQHF

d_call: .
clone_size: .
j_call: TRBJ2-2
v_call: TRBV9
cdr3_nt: TGTGCCAGCAGCCCGACCTTCCCAACAGGGTGGGACACCGGGGAGCTGTTTTTT
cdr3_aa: CASSPTFPTGWDTGELFF

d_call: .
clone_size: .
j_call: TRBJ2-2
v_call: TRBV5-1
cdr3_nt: TGCGCCAGCAGCTTTGCCACCGGGGAGCTGTTTTTT
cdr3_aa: CASSFATGELFF

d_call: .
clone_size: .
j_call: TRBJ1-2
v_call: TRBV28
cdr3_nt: TGTGCCAGCTCCTGGGGGGAGGGTTATGGCTACACCTTC
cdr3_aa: CASSWGEGYGYTF

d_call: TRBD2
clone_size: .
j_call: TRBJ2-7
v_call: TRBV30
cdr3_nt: TGTGCCGGAACTAGCGGGAGAAATCAGGAGCAGTACTTC
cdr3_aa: CAGTSGRNQEQYF

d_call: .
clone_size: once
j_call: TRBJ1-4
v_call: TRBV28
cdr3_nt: TGTGCCAGCAGTTTATACAGGGTGGAAGAAAAACTGTTTTTT
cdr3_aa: CASSLYRVEEKLFF

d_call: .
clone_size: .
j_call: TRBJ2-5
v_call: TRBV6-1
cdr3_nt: TGTGCCAGCAGTGAAGCGCTGAGGAGGTCCCAAGAGACCCAGTACTTC
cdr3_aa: CASSEALRRSQETQYF

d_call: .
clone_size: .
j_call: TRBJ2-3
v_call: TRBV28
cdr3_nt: TGTGCCATGGCCGCCCCGGGTACAGATACGCAGTATTTT
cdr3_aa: CAMAAPGTDTQYF

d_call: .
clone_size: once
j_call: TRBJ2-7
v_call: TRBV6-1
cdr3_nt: TGTGCCAGCAGTTCACCCCCGGAGAGCTACGAGCAGTACTTC
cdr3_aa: CASSSPPESYEQYF

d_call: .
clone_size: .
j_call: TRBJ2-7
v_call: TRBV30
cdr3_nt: TGTGCCTGGGGTCCCCCCTACGAGCAGTACTTC
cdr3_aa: CAWGPPYEQYF

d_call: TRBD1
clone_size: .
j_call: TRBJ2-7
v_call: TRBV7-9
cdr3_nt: TGTGCCAGCAGCCGGGACAGGGTTTCCTACGAGCAGTACTTC
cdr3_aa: CASSRDRVSYEQYF

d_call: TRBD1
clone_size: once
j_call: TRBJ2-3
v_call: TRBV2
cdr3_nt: TGTGCCAGCAGTGAGGGACAGCTTAGCACAGATACGCAGTATTTT
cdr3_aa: CASSEGQLSTDTQYF

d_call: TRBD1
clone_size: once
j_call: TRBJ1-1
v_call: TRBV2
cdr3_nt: TGTGCCAGCAGGCGCCAGGGGGCTGAAACTGAAGCTTTCTTT
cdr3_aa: CASRRQGAETEAFF

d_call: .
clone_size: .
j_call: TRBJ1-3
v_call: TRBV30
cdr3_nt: TGTGCCTGGAGTGGAACAGGGATAGGTGGAAACACCATATATTTT
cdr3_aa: CAWSGTGIGGNTIYF

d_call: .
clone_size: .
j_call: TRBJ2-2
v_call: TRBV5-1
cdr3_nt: TGCGCCAGCAGCCTCAGGGTCAACACCGGGGAGCTGTTTTTT
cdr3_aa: CASSLRVNTGELFF

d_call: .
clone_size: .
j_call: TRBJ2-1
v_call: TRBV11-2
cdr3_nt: TGTGCCAGCAGCTTAGTGGGGGGGCATAATGAGCAGTTCTTC
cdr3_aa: CASSLVGGHNEQFF

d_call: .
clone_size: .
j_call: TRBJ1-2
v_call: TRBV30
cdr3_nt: TGTGCCTGGTCTGAGAACTATGGCTACACCTTC
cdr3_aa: CAWSENYGYTF

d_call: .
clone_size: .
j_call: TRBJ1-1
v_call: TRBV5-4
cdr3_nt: TGTGCCAGCAGCTTGGAACGGCTACAGAACACTGAAGCTTTCTTT
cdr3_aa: CASSLERLQNTEAFF

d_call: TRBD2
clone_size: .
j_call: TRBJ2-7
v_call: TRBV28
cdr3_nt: TGTGCCAGCAGTTTGGGACTAGCGGGGGCGGGATCCTACGAGCAGTACTTC
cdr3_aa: CASSLGLAGAGSYEQYF

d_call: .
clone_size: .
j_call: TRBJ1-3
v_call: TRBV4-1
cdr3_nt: TGCGCCAGCAGCCAATCGTCTGGAAACACCATATATTTT
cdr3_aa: CASSQSSGNTIYF

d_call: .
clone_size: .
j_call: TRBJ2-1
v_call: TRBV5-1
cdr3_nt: TGCGCCAGCACCCCAGGGATTGTCAATGAGCAGTTCTTC
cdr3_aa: CASTPGIVNEQFF

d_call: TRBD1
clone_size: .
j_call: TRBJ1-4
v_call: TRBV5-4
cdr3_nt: TGTGCCAGCAGCAACCCGGGACAGGGGGTTGAAAAACTGTTTTTT
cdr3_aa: CASSNPGQGVEKLFF

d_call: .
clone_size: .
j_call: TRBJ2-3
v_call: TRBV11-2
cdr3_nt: TGTGCCAGCAGCCCGCCCGCAGATACGCAGTATTTT
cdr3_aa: CASSPPADTQYF

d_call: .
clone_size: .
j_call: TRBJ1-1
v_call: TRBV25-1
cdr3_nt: TGTGCCAGCAGTGAATTGGGGAACACTGAAGCTTTCTTT
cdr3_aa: CASSELGNTEAFF